Presented here are 21 T cell receptor beta chains from one specimen sequenced in a study of preoperative IRX-2 immunotherapy in early breast cancer. Assay: immunoSEQ multiplex PCR; the TCRdb copy retains only in-frame clones and omits some. The profile shows around 30,000 clones, 75% to 80% of them singletons. The treatment is: preoperative locoregional IRX-2 cytokine immunotherapy. The specimen comprised lymph node tissue, sampled before IRX-2 immunotherapy. The receptors were sampled from a human donor with breast cancer.

This clone appeared a few times. The chain recombines TRBV11-3 with TRBJ1-1, with TRBD1 matching over 10 bases. The CDR3 is made up of 17 amino acids. Trimming took 5 bases from V and 1 from J; bases not matched to a gene: 10. Germline V gene sequence: CDR1 SGHNT, CDR2 YENEEA. The CDR3 loop is CASSPDRGRATNTEAFF. The CDR3 region has the DNA TGTGCCAGCAGCCCGGACAGGGGGAGGGCAACGAACACTGAAGCTTTCTTT.

The chain has TRBV5-1 and TRBJ2-7, with 10 bases lining up with TRBD1. The trim removed 4 bases at V and 5 bases at J, leaving 12 bases unmatched. Germline loops: CDR1 SGHRS, CDR2 YFSETQ. The CDR3 sequence is 16 residues long. In nucleotides, the CDR3 is TGCGCCAGCAGCCTGGAATCCGGGACAGGGGTCCACGAGCAGTACTTC. This sequence encodes CASSLESGTGVHEQYF.

As DNA, the CDR3 is TGTGCCAGTAGGATTGGTCGGGGGAGCAATCAGCCCCAGCATTTT. Residues: CASRIGRGSNQPQHF. This rearrangement joins TRBV19 to TRBJ1-5; tentative D call: TRBD1 (5 bases). The V and J ends lost 6 bases and 1 base respectively, with 13 bases between them. The CDR3 runs to 15 residues. Germline V gene data show CDR1 as LNHDA and CDR2 as SQIVND (reference sequence).

V is TRBV27 and J is TRBJ1-6; 9 nucleotides line up with TRBD1. The germline V gene has CDR1 MNHEY and CDR2 SMNVEV (reference sequence). V dropped 4 bases and J dropped 7; count of bases not matched to a gene: 5. The CDR3 contains 15 residues. Written as DNA, the CDR3 is TGTGCCAGCAGTTCTACGGGACAGGGCAATTCACCCCTCCACTTT. It encodes CASSSTGQGNSPLHF.

The rearrangement uses TRBV16 and TRBJ1-1; D call uncertain. The V gene lost 0 bases and the J gene lost 11 bases, with 16 bases spanning the gap. Germline loops: CDR1 KGHSY, CDR2 FQNENV. The CDR3 is made up of 14 amino acids. The CDR3 DNA is TGTGCCAGCAGCCAATCATCTGGACCGGCGGCTGCTTTCTTT. As protein: CASSQSSGPAAAFF. Based on the CDR3 plus reference TRBV16 and TRBJ1-1, the full variable domain is GEEVAQTPKHLVRGEGQKAKLYCAPIKGHSYVFWYQQVLKNEFKFLISFQNENVFDETGMPKERFSAKCLPNSPCSLEIQATKLEDSAVYFCASSQSSGPAAAFFGQGTRLTVV.

This rearrangement joins TRBV7-4 to TRBJ1-1; TRBD1 might be the D (6 bases). This CDR3 is built from 14 residues. Trimming cost V 3 bases and J 3 bases, with 11 bases left between them. Germline CDR1 and CDR2: SGHVT and SQSDAQ. The CDR3: CASSFGQTHTEAFF. The DNA of the CDR3 is TGTGCCAGCAGCTTCGGACAGACACACACTGAAGCTTTCTTT.

The chain carries TRBV28 and TRBJ1-1; the D gene is possibly TRBD1 (6 bases). Germline V gene data show CDR1 as MDHEN and CDR2 as SYDVKM. CDR3 length equals 14 residues. Trimming took 3 bases from V and 5 from J, leaving 13 bases between them. The CDR3: CASSFRGAKTEAFF. CDR3 nucleotide sequence: TGTGCCAGCAGTTTTCGGGGGGCGAAAACTGAAGCTTTCTTT. The full variable domain, in which reference TRBV28 and TRBJ1-1 provide the parts outside the CDR3, is DVKVTQSSRYLVKRTGEKVFLECVQDMDHENMFWYRQDPGLGLRLIYFSYDVKMKEKGDIPEGYSVSREKKERFSLILESASTNQTSMYLCASSFRGAKTEAFFGQGTRLTVV.

The table lists this clone with a count of one. V is TRBV5-1 and J is TRBJ2-5; 11 bases align to TRBD2. The CDR3 is made up of 16 amino acids. Trimming cost V 0 bases and J 2 bases; bases outside gene matches: 3. CDR1 and CDR2 from the germline V gene are SGHRS and YFSETQ. CDR3 coding DNA: TGCGCCAGCAGCTTGGGGGCTAGCGGGGGGCAAGAGACCCAGTACTTC. Protein sequence: CASSLGASGGQETQYF.

V is TRBV5-1 and J is TRBJ2-3; D unresolved. Trimming removed 5 bases at V and 1 base at J, with 14 bases between. The CDR3 contains 15 residues. CDR1 is SGHRS, CDR2 YFSETQ, per germline. CDR3 in amino acids: CASRTSSTGTDTQYF. CDR3 sequence (DNA): TGCGCCAGCAGAACCTCCAGCACTGGCACAGATACGCAGTATTTT.

The J gene is TRBJ1-2, the V gene TRBV19, with a weak D call TRBD1 (5 bases). CDR1 and CDR2 (germline): LNHDA, SQIVND (reference sequence). The V end was cut by 3 bases, the J end by 2 bases, with 16 bases between. The CDR3 is 16 amino acids. CDR3 loop: CASSMGLSTLNYGYTF. Here the CDR3 DNA reads TGTGCCAGTAGTATGGGACTGTCTACCCTCAACTATGGCTACACCTTC. The variable domain in full, with the rest retrieved from reference TRBV19 and TRBJ1-2, is DGGITQSPKYLFRKEGQNVTLSCEQNLNHDAMYWYRQDPGQGLRLIYYSQIVNDFQKGDIAEGYSVSREKKESFPLTVTSAQKNPTAFYLCASSMGLSTLNYGYTFGSGTRLTVV.

The chain couples TRBV5-1 to TRBJ2-7; 10 bases are shared with TRBD2. This CDR3 has 15 amino acids. CDR1 SGHRS and CDR2 YFSETQ come from the germline V gene. Trimming removed 1 base from V and 7 bases from J; junction bases left unmatched: 8. CDR3 loop: CASSLLGLAGAEQYF. The DNA for the CDR3 is TGCGCCAGCAGCTTGCTGGGTCTAGCGGGGGCTGAGCAGTACTTC.

The chain carries TRBV14 and TRBJ2-7; D unclear. The germline V gene encodes CDR1 SGHDN and CDR2 FVKESK. CDR3 length equals 14 residues. Trimming removed 1 base at V and 4 bases at J, with 11 bases between. Written as DNA, the CDR3 is TGTGCCAGCAGCCAAGGGTTTTTCGGTTACGAGCAGTACTTC. This encodes CASSQGFFGYEQYF.

The rearrangement links TRBV28 to TRBJ1-3; D is unclear. V was clipped by 3 bases and J by 2 bases, with 14 bases between them. CDR3 length: 16 amino acids. Germline-derived CDR1 and CDR2 are MDHEN and SYDVKM. The DNA for the CDR3 is TGTGCCAGCAGTTTGCGCCCTGGTGGAACTGGAAACACCATATATTTT. Encoded protein: CASSLRPGGTGNTIYF. Full variable domain (missing parts from reference TRBV28 and TRBJ1-3): DVKVTQSSRYLVKRTGEKVFLECVQDMDHENMFWYRQDPGLGLRLIYFSYDVKMKEKGDIPEGYSVSREKKERFSLILESASTNQTSMYLCASSLRPGGTGNTIYFGEGSWLTVV.

The rearrangement joins TRBV30 to TRBJ1-2, with 9 bases fitting TRBD1. This CDR3 contains 13 residues. V lost 6 bases and J lost 5; bases outside the gene matches: 7. From germline, CDR1 is GTSNPN and CDR2 SVGIG (reference sequence). CDR3 in DNA: TGTGCCTGCCCCCCCGGGACAGGGTATGGCTACACCTTC. Protein sequence: CACPPGTGYGYTF. Full variable domain (outside the CDR3, taken from reference TRBV30 and TRBJ1-2): SQTIHQWPATLVQPVGSPLSLECTVEGTSNPNLYWYRQAAGRGLQLLFYSVGIGQISSEVPQNLSASRPQDRQFILSSKKLLLSDSGFYLCACPPGTGYGYTFGSGTRLTVV.

V is TRBV6-8 and J is TRBJ2-6; tentatively, D is TRBD1 (6 bases). V dropped 10 bases and J dropped 1 base, with 11 bases sitting between them. Germline V gene sequence: CDR1 MNHGY, CDR2 SAAAGT. There are 14 residues in the CDR3. The CDR3 here is CAIRDNSGANVLTF. CDR3 DNA sequence: TGTGCCATCAGGGACAATTCTGGGGCCAACGTCCTGACTTTC.

The rearrangement links TRBV19 to TRBJ1-1; D is perhaps TRBD1 (5 bases). CDR3 length equals 13 residues. CDR1 LNHDA and CDR2 SQIVND come from the germline V gene (reference sequence). Trimming pared 4 bases from V and 5 bases from J, leaving 11 bases between. The CDR3 region has the DNA TGTGCCAGTAGTACGCAGGGCGGAACTGAAGCTTTCTTT. Its protein is CASSTQGGTEAFF.

This clone is a singleton in its sample. The chain has TRBV19 and TRBJ2-7; 13 positions match TRBD2. The CDR3 loop spans 15 amino acids. The V gene end was trimmed by 4 bases and the J gene end by 4 bases; junction bases not matched to a gene: 4. CDR1 and CDR2 from the germline V gene are LNHDA and SQIVND (reference sequence). The CDR3 nucleotides read TGTGCCAGTAGTAGACTAGCGGGGGGCCCATACGAGCAGTACTTC. This encodes CASSRLAGGPYEQYF. Full variable domain (missing parts from reference TRBV19 and TRBJ2-7): DGGITQSPKYLFRKEGQNVTLSCEQNLNHDAMYWYRQDPGQGLRLIYYSQIVNDFQKGDIAEGYSVSREKKESFPLTVTSAQKNPTAFYLCASSRLAGGPYEQYFGPGTRLTVT.

This clone was observed a single time. The chain uses TRBV18 and TRBJ1-2, with TRBD1 identical over 9 bases. V was pared by 2 bases and J by 5 bases, with 0 bases of the junction left unmatched. This CDR3 comprises 13 residues. The germline V gene encodes CDR1 KGHSH and CDR2 LQKENI. The CDR3 nucleotides read TGTGCCAGCTCACCAGGGACAGGGTATGGCTACACCTTC. Translating it yields CASSPGTGYGYTF.

The V gene is TRBV7-1, the J gene TRBJ2-5; D not resolved. TRBV7-1 is noted as an ORF with a role that remains uncertain. The CDR3 spans 13 residues. The ends were cut back, 4 bases at V and 5 bases at J, with 11 bases in the middle. The CDR3: CASSLVGGETQYF. CDR3 coding DNA: TGTGCCAGCAGCTTAGTGGGTGGGGAGACCCAGTACTTC.

This clone showed up just once. V is TRBV11-3 and J is TRBJ1-2, with 7 bases that match TRBD1. Germline CDR1 SGHNT, CDR2 YENEEA. After removal of 0 bases from V and 4 bases from J, the junction contained 2 bases not matched to a gene. This CDR3 is built from 14 residues. CDR3: CASSLEGDSYGYTF. The CDR3 DNA reads as TGTGCCAGCAGCTTAGAGGGGGACAGCTATGGCTACACCTTC.

This clone was counted a single time. This chain links TRBV1 with TRBJ2-5; the table's D gene call, TRBD2, was not cross checked with the DNA. TRBV1 is a pseudogene segment. There are 15 residues in the CDR3. The CDR3 region has the DNA TGCGCCAGCAGCCAGGAAGCGGGACGAAAAGAGACCCAGTACTTC. Its translation: CASSQEAGRKETQYF.